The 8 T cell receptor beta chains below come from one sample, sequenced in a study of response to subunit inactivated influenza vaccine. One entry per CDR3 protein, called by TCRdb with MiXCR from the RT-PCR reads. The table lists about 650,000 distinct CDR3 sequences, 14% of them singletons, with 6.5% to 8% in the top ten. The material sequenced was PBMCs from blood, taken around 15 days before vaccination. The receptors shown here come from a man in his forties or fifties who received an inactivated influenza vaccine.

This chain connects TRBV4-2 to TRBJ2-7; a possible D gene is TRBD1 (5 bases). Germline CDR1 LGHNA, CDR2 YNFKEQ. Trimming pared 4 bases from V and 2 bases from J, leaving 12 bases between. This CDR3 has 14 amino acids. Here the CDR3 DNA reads TGTGCCAGCAGCCGAATGACAGTTCCCTACGAGCAGTACTTC. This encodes CASSRMTVPYEQYF.

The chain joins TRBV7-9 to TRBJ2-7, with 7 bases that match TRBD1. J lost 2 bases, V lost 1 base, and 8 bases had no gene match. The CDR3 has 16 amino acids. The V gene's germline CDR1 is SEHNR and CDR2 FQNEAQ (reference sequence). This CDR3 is CASSLGLRDRTYEQYF. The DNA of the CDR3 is TGTGCCAGCAGCTTAGGCCTCCGGGACAGAACCTACGAGCAGTACTTC.

The CDR3 loop is CASSPRDRGSYTF. In DNA, the CDR3 is TGTGCCAGCAGTCCCCGGGACAGGGGAAGCTACACCTTC. The genes are TRBV12-3 or TRBV12-4 and TRBJ1-2; 10 bases are a match to TRBD1. V was pared by 5 bases and J by 9 bases, with 6 bases of the junction left unmatched. There are 13 residues in the CDR3.

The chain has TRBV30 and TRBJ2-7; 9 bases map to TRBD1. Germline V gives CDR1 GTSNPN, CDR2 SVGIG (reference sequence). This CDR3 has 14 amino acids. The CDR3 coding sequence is TGTGCTTTCAACCGGGACAGGGTTCCCTACGAGCAGTACTTC. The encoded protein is CAFNRDRVPYEQYF.

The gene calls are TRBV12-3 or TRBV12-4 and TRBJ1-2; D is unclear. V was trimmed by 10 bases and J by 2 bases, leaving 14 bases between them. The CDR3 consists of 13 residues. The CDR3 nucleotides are TGTGCCACCAATGGGCAGAGGAACTATGGCTACACCTTC. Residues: CATNGQRNYGYTF.

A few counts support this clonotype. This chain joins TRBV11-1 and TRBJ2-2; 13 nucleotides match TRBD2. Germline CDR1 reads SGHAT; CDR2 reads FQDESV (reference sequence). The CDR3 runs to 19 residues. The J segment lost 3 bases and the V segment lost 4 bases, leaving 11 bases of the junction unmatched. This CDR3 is CASSSRGLAGAQYTGELFF. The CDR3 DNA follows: TGTGCCAGCAGCTCGAGAGGACTAGCGGGAGCTCAATACACCGGGGAGCTGTTTTTT.

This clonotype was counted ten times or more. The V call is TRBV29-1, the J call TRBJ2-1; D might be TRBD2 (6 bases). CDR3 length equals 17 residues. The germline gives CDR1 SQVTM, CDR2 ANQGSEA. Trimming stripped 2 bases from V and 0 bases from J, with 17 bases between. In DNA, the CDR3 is TGCAGCGTTGAACAAGGGACTGATGGTCACTCCTACAATGAGCAGTTCTTC. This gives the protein CSVEQGTDGHSYNEQFF.

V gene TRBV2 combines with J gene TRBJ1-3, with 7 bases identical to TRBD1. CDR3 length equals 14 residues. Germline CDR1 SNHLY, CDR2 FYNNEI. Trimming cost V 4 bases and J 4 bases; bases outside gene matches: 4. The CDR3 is CASSVPGQGNTIYF. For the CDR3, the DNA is TGTGCCAGCAGTGTCCCGGGACAGGGAAACACCATATATTTT.